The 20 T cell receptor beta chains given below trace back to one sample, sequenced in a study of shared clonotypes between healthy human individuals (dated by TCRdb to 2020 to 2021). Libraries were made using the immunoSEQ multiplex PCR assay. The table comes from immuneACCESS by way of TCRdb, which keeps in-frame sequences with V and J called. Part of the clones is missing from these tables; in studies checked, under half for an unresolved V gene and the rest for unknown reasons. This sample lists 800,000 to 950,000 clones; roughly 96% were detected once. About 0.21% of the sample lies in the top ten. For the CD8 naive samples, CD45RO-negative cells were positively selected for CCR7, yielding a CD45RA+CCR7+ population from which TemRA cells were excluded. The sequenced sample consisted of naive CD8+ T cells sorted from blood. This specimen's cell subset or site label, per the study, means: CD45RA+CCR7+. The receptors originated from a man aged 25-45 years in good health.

The chain's CDR3 is CASSFPGQDSGNTIYF. The DNA for the CDR3 is TGTGCCAGCAGCTTTCCGGGACAGGACTCTGGAAACACCATATATTTT. The chain is built from TRBV7-9 and TRBJ1-3, with 8 bases fitting TRBD1. V dropped 3 bases and J dropped 0; count of bases not matched to a gene: 4. Per germline, CDR1 SEHNR and CDR2 FQNEAQ (reference sequence). The CDR3 has 16 amino acids. The complete variable domain, with remaining parts taken from reference TRBV7-9 and TRBJ1-3, reads DTGVSQNPRHKITKRGQNVTFRCDPISEHNRLYWYRQTLGQGPEFLTYFQNEAQLEKSRLLSDRFSAERPKGSFSTLEIQRTEQGDSAMYLCASSFPGQDSGNTIYFGEGSWLTVV.

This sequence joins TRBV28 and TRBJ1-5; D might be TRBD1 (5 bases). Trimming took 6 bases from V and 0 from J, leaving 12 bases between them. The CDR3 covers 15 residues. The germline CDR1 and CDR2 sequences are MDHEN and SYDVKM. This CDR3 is CASRTSGYSNQPQHF. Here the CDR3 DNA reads TGTGCCAGCAGAACTTCAGGGTATAGCAATCAGCCCCAGCATTTT.

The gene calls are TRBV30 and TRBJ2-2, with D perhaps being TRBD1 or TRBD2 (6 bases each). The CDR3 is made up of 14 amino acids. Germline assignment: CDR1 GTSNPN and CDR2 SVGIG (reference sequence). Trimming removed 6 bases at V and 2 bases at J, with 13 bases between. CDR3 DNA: TGTGCCTGCGAAGGGGGGATAAACACCGGGGAGCTGTTTTTT. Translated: CACEGGINTGELFF. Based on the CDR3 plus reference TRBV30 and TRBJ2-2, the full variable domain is SQTIHQWPATLVQPVGSPLSLECTVEGTSNPNLYWYRQAAGRGLQLLFYSVGIGQISSEVPQNLSASRPQDRQFILSSKKLLLSDSGFYLCACEGGINTGELFFGEGSRLTVL.

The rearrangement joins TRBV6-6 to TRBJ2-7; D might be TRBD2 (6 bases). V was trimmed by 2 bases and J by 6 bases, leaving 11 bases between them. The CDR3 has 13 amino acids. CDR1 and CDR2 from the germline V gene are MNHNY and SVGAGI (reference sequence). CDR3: CASSYGGTFEQYF. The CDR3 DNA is TGTGCCAGCAGTTACGGGGGGACTTTCGAGCAGTACTTC.

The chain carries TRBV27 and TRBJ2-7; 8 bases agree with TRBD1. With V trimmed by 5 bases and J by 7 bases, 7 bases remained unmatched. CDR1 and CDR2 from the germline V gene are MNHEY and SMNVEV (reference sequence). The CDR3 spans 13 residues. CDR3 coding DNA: TGTGCCAGCAGTCAACAGGGGGTAAGGGAGCAGTACTTC. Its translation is CASSQQGVREQYF.

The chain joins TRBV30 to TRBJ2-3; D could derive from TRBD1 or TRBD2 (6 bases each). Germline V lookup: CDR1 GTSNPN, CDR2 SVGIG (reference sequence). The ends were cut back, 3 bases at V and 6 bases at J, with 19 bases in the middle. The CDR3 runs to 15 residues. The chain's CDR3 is CAWSLTAGHGDTQYF. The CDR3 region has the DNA TGTGCCTGGAGCCTTACTGCGGGACATGGGGATACGCAGTATTTT.

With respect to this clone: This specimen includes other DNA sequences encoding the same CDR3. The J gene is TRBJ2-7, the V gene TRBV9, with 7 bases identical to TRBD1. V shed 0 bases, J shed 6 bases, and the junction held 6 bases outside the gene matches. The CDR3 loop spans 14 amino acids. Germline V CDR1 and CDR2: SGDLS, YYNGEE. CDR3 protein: CASSVGQGLGEQYF. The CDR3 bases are TGTGCCAGCAGCGTAGGACAGGGCCTAGGCGAGCAGTACTTC.

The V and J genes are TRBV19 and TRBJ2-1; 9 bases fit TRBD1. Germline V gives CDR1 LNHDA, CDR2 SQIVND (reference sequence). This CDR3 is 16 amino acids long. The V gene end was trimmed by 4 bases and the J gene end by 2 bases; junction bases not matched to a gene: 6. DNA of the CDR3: TGTGCCAGTAGTAGTAACAGGGGGCCCACCTACAATGAGCAGTTCTTC. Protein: CASSSNRGPTYNEQFF.

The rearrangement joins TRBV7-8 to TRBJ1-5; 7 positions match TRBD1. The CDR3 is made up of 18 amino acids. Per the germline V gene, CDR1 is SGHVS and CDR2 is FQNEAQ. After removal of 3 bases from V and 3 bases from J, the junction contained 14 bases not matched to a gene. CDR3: CASSFLTGMIGINQPQHF. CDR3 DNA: TGTGCCAGCAGCTTCCTGACAGGGATGATCGGTATCAATCAGCCCCAGCATTTT.

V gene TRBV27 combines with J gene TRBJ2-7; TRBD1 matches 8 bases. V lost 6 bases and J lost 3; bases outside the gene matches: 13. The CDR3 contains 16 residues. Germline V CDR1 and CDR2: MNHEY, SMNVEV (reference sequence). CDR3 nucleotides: TGTGCCAGCAGCCCTATGGACAGGGCGAAGTACTACGAGCAGTACTTC. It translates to CASSPMDRAKYYEQYF.

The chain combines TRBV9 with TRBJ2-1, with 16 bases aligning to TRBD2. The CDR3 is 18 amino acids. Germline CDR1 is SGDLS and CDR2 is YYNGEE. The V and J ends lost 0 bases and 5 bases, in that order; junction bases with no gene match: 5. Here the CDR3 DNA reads TGTGCCAGCAGCGTAGAGGGACTAGCGGGAGGGCCGAACAATGAGCAGTTCTTC. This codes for CASSVEGLAGGPNNEQFF.

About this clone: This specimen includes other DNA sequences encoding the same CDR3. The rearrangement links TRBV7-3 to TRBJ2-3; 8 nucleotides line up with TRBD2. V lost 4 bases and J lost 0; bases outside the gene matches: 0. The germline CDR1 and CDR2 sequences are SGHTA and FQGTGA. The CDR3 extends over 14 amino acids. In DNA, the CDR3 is TGTGCCAGCAGCTCTAGCGGGAGCACAGATACGCAGTATTTT. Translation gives CASSSSGSTDTQYF.

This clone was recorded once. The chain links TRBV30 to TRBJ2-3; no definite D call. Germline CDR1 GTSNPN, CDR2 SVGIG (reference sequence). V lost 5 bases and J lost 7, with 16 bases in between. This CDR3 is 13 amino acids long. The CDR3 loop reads CAWGPHIANTQYF. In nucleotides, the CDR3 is TGTGCCTGGGGCCCCCATATAGCCAATACGCAGTATTTT.

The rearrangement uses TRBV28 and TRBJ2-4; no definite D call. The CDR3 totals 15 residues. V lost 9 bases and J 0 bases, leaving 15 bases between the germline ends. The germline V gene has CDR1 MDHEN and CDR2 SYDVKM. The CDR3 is CASQPLQGAKNIQYF. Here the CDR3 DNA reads TGTGCCAGTCAGCCCTTACAAGGAGCCAAAAACATTCAGTACTTC.

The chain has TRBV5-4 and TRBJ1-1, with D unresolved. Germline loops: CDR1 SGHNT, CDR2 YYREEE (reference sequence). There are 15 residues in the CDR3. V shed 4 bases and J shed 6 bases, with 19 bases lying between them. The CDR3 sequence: CASSPVGRGGPEAFF. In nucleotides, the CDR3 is TGTGCCAGCAGCCCGGTCGGGCGGGGAGGGCCTGAAGCTTTCTTT. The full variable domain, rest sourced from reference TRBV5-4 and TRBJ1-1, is ETGVTQSPTHLIKTRGQQVTLRCSSQSGHNTVSWYQQALGQGPQFIFQYYREEENGRGNFPPRFSGLQFPNYSSELNVNALELDDSALYLCASSPVGRGGPEAFFGQGTRLTVV.

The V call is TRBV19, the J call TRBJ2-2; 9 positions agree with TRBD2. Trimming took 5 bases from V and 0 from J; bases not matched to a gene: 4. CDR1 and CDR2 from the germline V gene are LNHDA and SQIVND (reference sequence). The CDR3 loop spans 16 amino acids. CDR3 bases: TGTGCCAGTAGTCCATTAGCGGGAGCGAACACCGGGGAGCTGTTTTTT. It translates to CASSPLAGANTGELFF.

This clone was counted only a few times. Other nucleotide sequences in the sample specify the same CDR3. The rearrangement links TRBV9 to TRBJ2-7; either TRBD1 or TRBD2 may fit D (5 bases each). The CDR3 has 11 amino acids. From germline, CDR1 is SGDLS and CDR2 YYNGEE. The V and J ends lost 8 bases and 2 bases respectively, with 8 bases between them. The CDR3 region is CASGGTYEQYF. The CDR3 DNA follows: TGTGCCAGTGGGGGTACCTACGAGCAGTACTTC.

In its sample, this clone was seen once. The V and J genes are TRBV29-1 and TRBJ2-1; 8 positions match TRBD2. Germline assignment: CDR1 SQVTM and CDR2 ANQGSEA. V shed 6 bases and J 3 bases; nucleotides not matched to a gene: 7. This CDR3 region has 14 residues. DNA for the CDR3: TGCAGCGTCATAAGCGGGAGTAACTACAATGAGCAGTTCTTC. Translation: CSVISGSNYNEQFF.

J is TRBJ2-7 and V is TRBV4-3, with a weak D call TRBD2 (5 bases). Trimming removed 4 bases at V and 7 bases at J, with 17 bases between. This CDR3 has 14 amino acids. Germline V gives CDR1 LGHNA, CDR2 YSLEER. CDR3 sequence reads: CASSLGIRSGEQYF. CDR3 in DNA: TGCGCCAGCAGCCTAGGAATACGGTCGGGAGAGCAGTACTTC.

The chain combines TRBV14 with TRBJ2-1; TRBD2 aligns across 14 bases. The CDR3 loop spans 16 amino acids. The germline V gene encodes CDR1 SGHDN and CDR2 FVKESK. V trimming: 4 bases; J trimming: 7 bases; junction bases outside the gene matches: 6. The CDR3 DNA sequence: TGTGCCAGCAGCCCTCGGACTAGCGGGAGGATGAATGAGCAGTTCTTC. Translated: CASSPRTSGRMNEQFF.